Listed here are 9 T cell receptor beta chains from one sample, sequenced in a study of T cells in Graves' hyperthyroidism and ophthalmopathy. Researchers amplified the TCR beta CDR3 regions from RNA transcripts. HTBI primers were the set used in a first-round RT-PCR of the TCR CDR3. TCRdb independently ran MiXCR on the multiplex PCR reads; one entry per CDR3 protein. There are roughly 740,000 distinct CDR3 sequences in the sample; about 16% occur only once, and about 8.4% lies in the top ten. The material sequenced was blood. The receptors shown here come from a man aged 18 to 30 with Graves' hyperthyroidism.

This clonotype was picked up a small number of times. The rearrangement links TRBV4-1 to TRBJ2-7, with 7 bases lining up with TRBD1. CDR3 length: 16 residues. Germline trimming cut 1 base from V and 2 bases from J; bases unmatched to any gene: 8. The germline CDR1 and CDR2 sequences are MGHRA and YSYEKL. The CDR3 is CASSQVTGQATYEQYF. DNA for the CDR3: TGCGCCAGCAGCCAAGTGACCGGACAGGCTACCTACGAGCAGTACTTC.

Worth noting for this clonotype: A much bigger clone sits one base away, suggesting this may be a read error. The chain employs TRBV7-2 and TRBJ1-5, with unresolved D. Germline CDR1 and CDR2: SGHTA and FQGNSA. V lost 4 bases, J lost 13 bases, and 20 bases lay in between. The CDR3 is 14 amino acids. CDR3 bases: TGTGCCAGCAGCTCCCGGGTAGTTGCAGATACGCAGCATTTT. The encoded protein is CASSSRVVADTQHF.

Comments on this clonotype: This could be a read error, since a much larger clone is one nucleotide away. CDR3 region: CASSEYTGGDERLFF. The CDR3 coding sequence is TGTGCCAGCAGTGAATATACAGGGGGCGACGAAAGACTGTTTTTT. The V and J genes are TRBV2 and TRBJ1-4; 9 bases match TRBD1. The CDR3 is made up of 15 amino acids. In germline, CDR1 is SNHLY, CDR2 FYNNEI.

The sample holds a few counts of this clonotype. The chain employs TRBV18 and TRBJ1-1; 10 positions agree with TRBD1. The CDR3 spans 13 residues. Germline assignment: CDR1 KGHSH and CDR2 LQKENI. With V trimmed by 0 bases and J by 10 bases, 2 bases remained unmatched. CDR3 loop: CASSPPGDRGAFF. DNA for the CDR3: TGTGCCAGCTCACCACCGGGGGACAGGGGAGCTTTCTTT.

This clonotype was seen many times. The V and J genes are TRBV16 and TRBJ2-7, with D uncertain. The CDR3 runs 14 residues. Deletions cut 3 bases from V and 5 bases from J, with 14 bases between. CDR1 KGHSY and CDR2 FQNENV come from the germline V gene. The CDR3 nucleotides read TGTGCCAGCAGCCACAAACAGCGAGGAGACGAGCAGTACTTC. This translates into CASSHKQRGDEQYF.

This clonotype was seen at least ten times. CDR3 sequence (DNA): TGTGCCAGCAGTCGTTTCGACAGTGAAAAACTGTTTTTT. Translation: CASSRFDSEKLFF. V is TRBV12-3 or TRBV12-4 and J is TRBJ1-4, with D possibly matching TRBD1 (5 bases). This CDR3 region has 13 residues. Between the trimmed V and J ends, which lost 5 bases and 7 bases, there was a span of 11 bases.

The V and J genes are TRBV6-2 or TRBV6-3 and TRBJ2-7; D is ambiguous. Trimming pared 7 bases from V and 5 bases from J, leaving 12 bases between. The CDR3 contains 12 residues. Germline V gene sequence: CDR1 MNHEY, CDR2 SVGEGT. The CDR3 DNA follows: TGTGCCAGCACCAAAACTCCCCACGAGCAGTACTTC. Protein product: CASTKTPHEQYF.

This clonotype was counted a few times. The chain has TRBV7-8 and TRBJ2-7; D ambiguous. From germline, CDR1 is SGHVS and CDR2 FQNEAQ. With 4 bases removed from V and 4 bases from J, the gap between germline ends came to 8 bases. There are 12 residues in the CDR3. The chain's CDR3 is CASSYDWYEQYF. CDR3 nucleotides: TGTGCCAGCAGCTACGACTGGTACGAGCAGTACTTC.

The table lists this clonotype with many counts. The J gene is TRBJ2-7, the V gene TRBV3-1; D may be TRBD2 (6 bases). Deletions cut 5 bases from V and 3 bases from J, with 20 bases between. The CDR3 has 16 amino acids. The germline V gene encodes CDR1 LGHDT and CDR2 YNNKEL (reference sequence). The CDR3, as DNA: TGTGCCAGCAGCTACCTAGCGCAACTCGGACACTACGAGCAGTACTTC. Amino acids: CASSYLAQLGHYEQYF.